The rows below give T cell receptor beta chains drawn from one sample of a study of blood T cell repertoires in COVID-19. Clones were sequenced by immunoSEQ multiplex PCR, and TCRdb holds only the in-frame ones, with some missing. Of about 300,000 clones listed, around 84% are singletons. Sequenced sample: peripheral blood. The receptors were gathered from a man between 70 and 80 years old with acute or convalescent COVID-19. CDR3s include the opening cysteine and the closing phenylalanine or tryptophan. Fields, in order: V gene, J gene, D gene, clone size, CDR3 protein, CDR3 DNA. The D gene is left open where the match is weak. Only some rows state a clone size, as once, few, many or a class for expanded clones.

>TRBV7-2|TRBJ2-2|NA|NA
CASSLVRRDVGTGELFF
TGTGCCAGCAGCTTAGTGAGGAGGGACGTAGGCACCGGGGAGCTGTTTTTT
>TRBV3-1/TRBV3-2|TRBJ2-2|TRBD2|NA
CASSQDGLDRNTGELFF
TGTGCCAGCAGCCAAGACGGACTAGACCGGAACACCGGGGAGCTGTTTTTT
>TRBV4-2|TRBJ1-2|NA|once
CASSQRQGGGGEYGYTF
TGTGCCAGCAGCCAAAGGCAAGGTGGGGGGGGCGAGTATGGCTACACCTTC
>TRBV19|TRBJ1-4|NA|NA
CASSITADFEKLFF
TGTGCCAGTAGTATAACCGCAGATTTCGAAAAACTGTTTTTT
>TRBV19|TRBJ2-5|NA|NA
CASSIGSAETQYF
TGTGCCAGTAGTATAGGGAGTGCGGAGACCCAGTACTTC
>TRBV5-1|TRBJ2-6|TRBD2|NA
CASSLATSDSSGANVLTF
TGCGCCAGCAGCTTGGCCACTAGCGACAGCTCTGGGGCCAACGTCCTGACTTTC
>TRBV6-6|TRBJ2-1|TRBD1|once
CASSYPTGGQFF
TGTGCCAGCAGTTACCCAACAGGGGGACAGTTCTTC
>TRBV7-2|TRBJ2-2|TRBD2|NA
CASSLQGGRVGTGELFF
TGTGCCAGCAGCTTACAGGGCGGGAGGGTTGGCACCGGGGAGCTGTTTTTT
>TRBV28|TRBJ1-2|TRBD1|NA
CASSFPSRDRYGYTF
TGTGCCAGCAGTTTCCCCTCAAGGGACAGGTATGGCTACACCTTC
>TRBV5-6|TRBJ1-2|TRBD1|NA
CASSPTGVVYGYTF
TGTGCCAGCAGCCCGACAGGGGTGGTCTATGGCTACACCTTC
>TRBV29-1|TRBJ1-2|TRBD1|NA
CSARTGDSGYTF
TGCAGCGCCCGGACAGGGGATAGCGGCTACACCTTC
>TRBV9|TRBJ2-7|NA|NA
CASSVDPEGTYEQYF
TGTGCCAGCAGCGTAGATCCGGAGGGGACCTACGAGCAGTACTTC
>TRBV27|TRBJ1-2|NA|NA
CASPNGYTF
TGTGCCAGCCCTAACGGCTACACCTTC
>TRBV5-4|TRBJ2-1|TRBD2|NA
CASSFDGWTSGAYNEQFF
TGTGCCAGCAGCTTCGATGGTTGGACTAGCGGGGCGTACAATGAGCAGTTCTTC
>TRBV28|TRBJ2-7|NA|NA
CASSQRGYEQYF
TGTGCCAGCAGCCAACGGGGATACGAGCAGTACTTC
>TRBV28|TRBJ1-5|NA|NA
CASSLMGAHSNQPQHF
TGTGCCAGCAGTTTGATGGGCGCCCATAGCAATCAGCCCCAGCATTTT
>TRBV19|TRBJ1-2|NA|NA
CASSTNYGYTF
TGTGCCAGTAGTACGAACTATGGCTACACCTTC
>TRBV7-3|TRBJ2-5|TRBD2|NA
CASSRSGGADGTQYF
TGTGCCAGCAGCCGTAGCGGGGGGGCCGACGGGACCCAGTACTTC
>TRBV24-1|TRBJ2-1|NA|NA
CATSDPLRPNEQFF
TGTGCCACCAGTGACCCCCTGCGTCCGAATGAGCAGTTCTTC
>TRBV9|TRBJ2-2|TRBD2|NA
CASSVGWTRDTGELFF
TGTGCCAGCAGCGTAGGATGGACTAGGGACACCGGGGAGCTGTTTTTT
>TRBV29-1|TRBJ2-7|NA|NA
CSVVGDTYEQYF
TGCAGCGTTGTGGGGGACACCTACGAGCAGTACTTC
>TRBV4-2|TRBJ2-7|NA|NA
CASSQEGEKYF
TGTGCCAGCAGCCAAGAGGGCGAGAAGTACTTC
>TRBV15|TRBJ2-7|NA|NA
CATSAPVNPPYEQYF
TGTGCCACCAGCGCCCCGGTCAATCCTCCCTACGAGCAGTACTTC
>TRBV7-2|TRBJ2-4|NA|once
CASSLGAGTSQNIQYF
TGTGCCAGCAGCTTAGGGGCAGGAACATCTCAAAACATTCAGTACTTC
>TRBV3-1/TRBV3-2|TRBJ1-6|NA|once
CASSQAAAVPALHF
TGTGCCAGCAGCCAAGCCGCCGCCGTGCCGGCCCTCCACTTT
>TRBV4-3|TRBJ2-2|NA|NA
CASSQEGPPAGANTGELFF
TGCGCCAGCAGCCAAGAAGGGCCCCCGGCAGGGGCGAACACCGGGGAGCTGTTTTTT
>TRBV6-2/TRBV6-3|TRBJ1-5|NA|once
CASSNRAGWNQPQHF
TGTGCCAGCAGCAACAGGGCGGGTTGGAATCAGCCCCAGCATTTT
>TRBV6-6|TRBJ2-3|NA|NA
CASNEPADTQYF
TGTGCCAGTAACGAACCGGCAGATACGCAGTATTTT
>TRBV18|TRBJ2-5|TRBD1|few
CASSPRTGQETQYF
TGTGCCAGCTCACCACGGACAGGGCAAGAGACCCAGTACTTC
>TRBV28|TRBJ2-2|NA|few
CASKESQGAGELFF
TGTGCCAGCAAAGAGTCCCAGGGCGCCGGGGAGCTGTTTTTT
>TRBV6-2/TRBV6-3|TRBJ2-7|NA|NA
CTSSASGARIYEQYF
TGTACCAGCAGTGCCTCAGGGGCCCGTATCTACGAGCAGTACTTC
>TRBV11-2|TRBJ1-1|NA|NA
CASSSPGRRYLNTEAFF
TGTGCCAGCAGCTCCCCGGGAAGGCGGTACCTTAACACTGAAGCTTTCTTT
>TRBV27|TRBJ2-5|TRBD2|NA
CASSPPGGNREETQYF
TGTGCCAGCAGTCCCCCGGGGGGTAACCGGGAAGAGACCCAGTACTTC
>TRBV6-2/TRBV6-3|TRBJ1-6|NA|NA
CASSYRDIYNSPLHF
TGTGCCAGCAGTTATCGGGACATCTATAATTCACCCCTCCACTTT
>TRBV5-8|TRBJ2-1|NA|NA
CASSFVLGHNEQFF
TGTGCCAGCAGCTTTGTCCTGGGGCACAATGAGCAGTTCTTC
>TRBV7-9|TRBJ2-2|NA|NA
CASSLEFGLDTGELFF
TGTGCCAGCAGCTTAGAGTTCGGTTTGGACACCGGGGAGCTGTTTTTT
>TRBV4-3|TRBJ2-1|TRBD2|NA
CASSQDSLADEQFF
TGCGCCAGCAGCCAAGACAGTCTAGCGGATGAGCAGTTCTTC
>TRBV28|TRBJ2-1|TRBD2|NA
CASSLSGSGRYNEQFF
TGTGCCAGCAGTTTAAGTGGTAGCGGGCGTTACAATGAGCAGTTCTTC
>TRBV7-3|TRBJ2-6|NA|NA
CASSRGLSGANVLTF
TGTGCCAGCAGCAGGGGACTTTCTGGGGCCAACGTCCTGACTTTC
>TRBV10-3|TRBJ1-1|NA|NA
CAIRGRNTEAFF
TGTGCCATCAGGGGGCGAAACACTGAAGCTTTCTTT
>TRBV4-3|TRBJ2-3|TRBD2|NA
CASSQDGREGTDTQYF
TGCGCCAGCAGCCAAGATGGGCGGGAGGGCACAGATACGCAGTATTTT
>TRBV20-1|TRBJ2-7|NA|NA
CSAQQGNEQYF
TGCAGTGCTCAACAGGGTAACGAGCAGTACTTC
>TRBV19|TRBJ2-7|NA|NA
CASSTPGHQSYEQYF
TGTGCCAGTAGCACTCCGGGACACCAATCCTACGAGCAGTACTTC
>TRBV21-1|TRBJ1-5|NA|NA
CASILQGGKRQPQHF
TGTGCCAGCATCTTACAGGGGGGAAAGAGGCAGCCCCAGCATTTT
>TRBV18|TRBJ1-6|NA|once
CASSPSGWVSGNSPLHF
TGTGCCAGCTCACCGAGTGGTTGGGTTTCGGGTAATTCACCCCTCCACTTT
>TRBV6-5|TRBJ1-1|NA|NA
CASSYSRAPIGTEAFF
TGTGCCAGCAGTTACTCGAGGGCTCCGATCGGCACTGAAGCTTTCTTT
>TRBV29-1|TRBJ1-5|TRBD1|NA
CSVQTGVNQPQHF
TGCAGCGTACAGACAGGGGTAAATCAGCCCCAGCATTTT
>TRBV12-3/TRBV12-4|TRBJ1-4|NA|NA
CASSLRRSEKLFF
TGTGCCAGCAGCCTAAGGAGGTCTGAAAAACTGTTTTTT
>TRBV6-1|TRBJ1-1|NA|NA
CASSERGFEAFF
TGTGCCAGCAGTGAAAGAGGGTTCGAAGCTTTCTTT
>TRBV3-1/TRBV3-2|TRBJ2-5|NA|NA
CASSQDVMARRGETQYF
TGTGCCAGCAGCCAAGACGTGATGGCGCGGAGGGGAGAGACCCAGTACTTC
>TRBV12-3/TRBV12-4|TRBJ2-7|TRBD1|NA
CASTRDRGEQYF
TGTGCCAGCACCAGAGACAGGGGCGAGCAGTACTTC
>TRBV19|TRBJ1-4|NA|NA
CASSIGSTTNEKLFF
TGTGCCAGTAGTATCGGGAGTACAACTAATGAAAAACTGTTTTTT